The T cell receptor beta chain under discussion was sequenced for a study of shared clonotypes between healthy human individuals. Study-level findings and limits: Limited genetic and exposure-history diversity came from having few donors.

This CDR3 region has 15 residues. Between the trimmed V and J ends, which lost 2 bases and 8 bases, there was a span of 16 bases. Per germline, CDR1 SGHTA and CDR2 FQGTGA. Comments on this clone: Its target is not known.

HIV-negative, healthy adults without recent acute infections or vaccinations were the donors. Every donor, a Caucasian adult, lived in Nashville, Tennessee. Unsorted samples used about 90 million PBMCs for genomic DNA. Sequencing was performed with immunoSEQ multiplex PCR; in TCRdb, only in-frame clones are kept and a portion is missing. This sample has 450,000 to 500,000 clones, with around 73% found just once. Specimen: PBMCs. The TCR comes from a woman aged 40 to 55 in good health. Some clones in this sample may be carry-over from other donors' samples. V gene TRBV7-3 combines with J gene TRBJ2-1; D is possibly TRBD1 (5 bases). Here the CDR3 reads CASSLLPRRVDEQFF. In nucleotides, the CDR3 is TGTGCCAGCAGCTTATTACCTCGCAGGGTTGATGAGCAGTTCTTC.